This TCR beta chain is drawn from a study of technical replicates of blood from a handful of donors. Generated by immunoSEQ multiplex PCR, the TCRdb table keeps only in-frame clones and is missing some. The sample consists of approximately 50,000 clones, less than 95% of them appearing once. The CDR3 loop spans 14 amino acids. The V gene's germline CDR1 is SGHNT and CDR2 YYREEE (reference sequence). V gave up 0 bases and J gave up 6 bases, with 11 bases separating them. The V gene is TRBV5-4, the J gene TRBJ2-3; D is perhaps TRBD2 (5 bases). The sequenced material came from T cells isolated from PBMCs. The clonotype comes from a human donor in good health. CDR3 sequence: CASSLESRGDTQYF. The CDR3 DNA reads TGTGCCAGCAGCTTGGAGTCCCGGGGTGATACGCAGTATTTT.